The 19 T cell receptor beta chains reported below all come from one sample, sequenced in a study of CD8+ T cells in alopecia areata (dated by TCRdb to 2017 to 2018). The method was the immunoSEQ multiplex PCR assay. For TCR sequencing, RNA was extracted from every sample and reverse transcribed into cDNA to serve as template. The clones in this table, taken by TCRdb from immuneACCESS, are in-frame only. Not every clone is retained; where verified, under half of the shortfall comes from an unresolved V gene, and the cause of the rest is unknown. In all, the sample holds 150,000 to 200,000 clones, and around three fifths of those were seen once. The biggest ten clones account for about 15% of the sample. This specimen's time point label, interpreted: baseline before oral tofacitinib. The source was CD4+ T cells sorted from blood, collected at week 0. The receptors originated from a human donor with alopecia areata.

This sequence joins TRBV10-3 and TRBJ1-2; D remains unclear. There are 12 residues in the CDR3. V gave up 6 bases and J gave up 4 bases, with 9 bases separating them. In germline, CDR1 is ENHRY, CDR2 SYGVKD. The CDR3 DNA sequence: TGTGCCATCAGGGGAACGGGCTATGGCTACACCTTC. Translating gives CAIRGTGYGYTF.

The chain links TRBV14 to TRBJ1-4, with D hard to call. From germline, CDR1 is SGHDN and CDR2 FVKESK. V lost 4 bases, J lost 2 bases, and 8 bases lay in between. The CDR3 extends over 14 amino acids. CDR3 loop: CASSPRRTNEKLFF. The CDR3 nucleotides read TGTGCCAGCAGCCCGAGGAGGACTAATGAAAAACTGTTTTTT.

In this sample, this clone turned up a few times. The J gene is TRBJ1-5, the V gene TRBV6-6; D is undetermined. Trimming shortened V by 5 bases and J by 3 bases, and 11 bases separated the two germline ends. The length of the CDR3 is 14 residues. CDR1 and CDR2 (germline): MNHNY, SVGAGI (reference sequence). In DNA, the CDR3 is TGTGCCAGCAGTCAAGACAACTACAATCAGCCCCAGCATTTT. Its protein is CASSQDNYNQPQHF.

The rearrangement uses TRBV27 and TRBJ1-4; the D is unclear. This CDR3 is 14 amino acids long. V was trimmed by 5 bases and J by 7 bases, leaving 14 bases between them. Germline CDR1 and CDR2: MNHEY and SMNVEV (reference sequence). The CDR3 spells CASSDPRMGEKLFF. CDR3 in DNA: TGTGCCAGCAGTGACCCCCGGATGGGTGAAAAACTGTTTTTT. The full variable domain, completed using reference TRBV27 and TRBJ1-4, is EAQVTQNPRYLITVTGKKLTVTCSQNMNHEYMSWYRQDPGLGLRQIYYSMNVEVTDKGDVPEGYKVSRKEKRNFPLILESPSPNQTSLYFCASSDPRMGEKLFFGSGTQLSVL.

This clone was counted only a few times. CDR3 in DNA: TGTTGGACAGCTCCCAAGATCTACTATGGCTACACCTTC. Its translation: CWTAPKIYYGYTF. This chain links TRBV7-9 with TRBJ1-2; tentative D call: TRBD1 (6 bases). In germline, CDR1 is SEHNR, CDR2 FQNEAQ (reference sequence). The CDR3 sequence is 13 residues long.

The chain employs TRBV25-1 and TRBJ1-5, with D perhaps matching TRBD1 (5 bases). Per germline, CDR1 MGHDK and CDR2 SYGVNS. V was pared by 0 bases and J by 10 bases, with 13 bases between. The CDR3 runs to 14 residues. The CDR3 DNA follows: TGTGCCAGCAGTGAATATGGGGGATCGAAACCCCAGCATTTT. Translating it yields CASSEYGGSKPQHF.

The chain employs TRBV30 and TRBJ2-6; a weak D match, TRBD1 (5 bases). The ends were cut back, 4 bases at V and 1 base at J, with 11 bases in the middle. The CDR3 length is 15 residues. Germline CDR1 is GTSNPN and CDR2 is SVGIG (reference sequence). The CDR3 DNA reads as TGTGCCTGGACCCAGGGTCTGTCTGGGGCCAACGTCCTGACTTTC. This translates into CAWTQGLSGANVLTF.

V is TRBV7-3 and J is TRBJ2-6; D uncertain. The V gene's germline CDR1 is SGHTA and CDR2 FQGTGA. This CDR3 region has 14 residues. V lost 4 bases, J lost 2 bases, and 6 bases lay in between. The CDR3 loop reads CASSSGAGANVLTF. CDR3 coding DNA: TGTGCCAGCAGCTCAGGAGCTGGGGCCAACGTCCTGACTTTC.

This clone was found a few times. V and J are TRBV6-1 and TRBJ1-1; possibly TRBD1 for D (5 bases). Germline V gene sequence: CDR1 MNHNS, CDR2 SASEGT. CDR3 length: 17 amino acids. V lost 1 base, J lost 1 base, and 16 bases lay in between. In nucleotides, the CDR3 is TGTGCCAGCAGTGAAGGTCAGGGTAAAGGATGGAACACTGAAGCTTTCTTT. Protein product: CASSEGQGKGWNTEAFF.

The V and J genes are TRBV5-6 and TRBJ2-3; 11 bases are a match to TRBD2. The CDR3 has 15 amino acids. Germline V gene data show CDR1 as SGHDT and CDR2 as YYEEEE. Unmatched junction bases numbered 2, after V lost 3 bases and J lost 2 bases. The CDR3 spells CASSSGLADTDTQYF. The DNA of the CDR3 is TGTGCCAGCAGCTCGGGACTAGCGGACACAGATACGCAGTATTTT.

The CDR3 DNA sequence: TGTGCCAGCTCAGTCCGTATGCAGGGGTATAGCAATCAGCCCCAGCATTTT. This translates into CASSVRMQGYSNQPQHF. The V and J genes are TRBV18 and TRBJ1-5; tentatively, D is TRBD1 (6 bases). Looked up from germline, CDR1 is KGHSH and CDR2 is LQKENI. The CDR3 loop spans 17 amino acids. The V end was cut by 5 bases, the J end by 0 bases, with 17 bases between.

J is TRBJ2-1 and V is TRBV10-3, with 7 bases fitting TRBD1. J lost 4 bases, V lost 8 bases, and 2 bases had no gene match. CDR3 length: 12 amino acids. The germline gives CDR1 ENHRY, CDR2 SYGVKD. CDR3 sequence reads: CAIRDRYNEQFF. CDR3 sequence (DNA): TGTGCCATCCGGGACAGATACAATGAGCAGTTCTTC.

The V and J genes are TRBV5-1 and TRBJ2-5; TRBD1 matches 8 bases. Trimming removed 3 bases from V and 0 bases from J; junction bases left unmatched: 4. The CDR3 is made up of 15 amino acids. The germline V gene encodes CDR1 SGHRS and CDR2 YFSETQ. This CDR3 is CASSWTGFDQETQYF. The CDR3 DNA follows: TGCGCCAGCAGCTGGACAGGGTTCGACCAAGAGACCCAGTACTTC.

This clone was found a few times. V is TRBV5-1 and J is TRBJ2-1; D unclear. The CDR3 has 12 residues. With 0 bases removed from V and 10 bases from J, the gap between germline ends came to 8 bases. Germline CDR1 reads SGHRS; CDR2 reads YFSETQ. The CDR3 reads CASSLGLEEQFF. The DNA for the CDR3 is TGCGCCAGCAGCTTGGGATTGGAAGAGCAGTTCTTC.

The chain links TRBV5-1 to TRBJ2-7, with a weak D call TRBD1 (6 bases). CDR1 and CDR2 from the germline V gene are SGHRS and YFSETQ. This CDR3 has 13 residues. Trimming took off 4 bases at V and 7 bases at J, with 15 bases between the two ends. CDR3 in DNA: TGCGCCAGCAGCATAGGGACACCCCAGGAGCAGTACTTC. Translating it yields CASSIGTPQEQYF. Supplemented by reference TRBV5-1 and TRBJ2-7, the full variable domain reads KAGVTQTPRYLIKTRGQQVTLSCSPISGHRSVSWYQQTPGQGLQFLFEYFSETQRNKGNFPGRFSGRQFSNSRSEMNVSTLELGDSALYLCASSIGTPQEQYFGPGTRLTVT.

The rearrangement joins TRBV4-1 to TRBJ1-1; D ambiguous. This CDR3 is built from 17 residues. Germline CDR1 and CDR2: MGHRA and YSYEKL. The V and J ends lost 1 base and 0 bases respectively, with 15 bases between them. The CDR3: CASSQVSRVIMNTEAFF. The CDR3 nucleotides read TGCGCCAGCAGCCAAGTCTCACGGGTGATCATGAACACTGAAGCTTTCTTT.

V usage is TRBV7-2 and J usage is TRBJ2-7; 7 bases fit TRBD2. The CDR3 sequence is 18 residues long. Trimming took 5 bases from V and 0 from J; bases not matched to a gene: 16. Germline CDR1 is SGHTA and CDR2 is FQGNSA. CDR3 nucleotides: TGTGCCAGCAGCCTCCGCCGGGGGAGGGAACAGATCTCCTACGAGCAGTACTTC. This sequence encodes CASSLRRGREQISYEQYF. The variable domain in full, completed from reference TRBV7-2 and TRBJ2-7, reads GAGVSQSPSNKVTEKGKDVELRCDPISGHTALYWYRQSLGQGLEFLIYFQGNSAPDKSGLPSDRFSAERTGGSVSTLTIQRTQQEDSAVYLCASSLRRGREQISYEQYFGPGTRLTVT.

The V call is TRBV4-1, the J call TRBJ1-1, with D unresolved. CDR3 length: 13 amino acids. V lost 6 bases, J lost 2 bases, and 10 bases lay in between. Germline V gene lookup returns CDR1 MGHRA and CDR2 YSYEKL. CDR3 protein: CASRLVPNTEAFF. As DNA, the CDR3 is TGCGCCAGCAGACTTGTCCCAAACACTGAAGCTTTCTTT.

The genes are TRBV9 and TRBJ1-2, with 8 positions matching TRBD1. Unmatched junction bases numbered 9, after V lost 3 bases and J lost 2 bases. This CDR3 comprises 16 residues. Germline CDR1 SGDLS, CDR2 YYNGEE. In nucleotides, the CDR3 is TGTGCCAGCAGCGCGATGTGGGGACAGGTGAACTATGGCTACACCTTC. Translated, it gives CASSAMWGQVNYGYTF.